This T cell receptor (beta chain) is drawn from a study of cytomegalovirus exposure and HLA in healthy donors. The study, taken as a whole, reports: Confirmation in vitro established that three CMV-associated chains were specific for CMV antigens.

TCRdb's copy holds only in-frame clones and misses some; the assay was immunoSEQ multiplex PCR. The table lists about 100,000 clones, about 95% of them singletons. With respect to this clone: What it recognizes is unknown.

The CDR3 consists of 15 residues. The germline V gene encodes CDR1 SGHDN and CDR2 FVKESK. V lost 6 bases and J 0 bases, leaving 11 bases between the germline ends. The rearrangement links TRBV14 to TRBJ1-4; D may be TRBD1 (6 bases). Sequences were obtained from PBMCs. The TCR comes from a young woman in good health and CMV-seronegative. CDR3 in DNA: TGTGCCAGCAGTCCGGACAGAGCAACTAATGAAAAACTGTTTTTT. It is translated as CASSPDRATNEKLFF. The variable domain in full, with the rest retrieved from reference TRBV14 and TRBJ1-4, is EAGVTQFPSHSVIEKGQTVTLRCDPISGHDNLYWYRRVMGKEIKFLLHFVKESKQDESGMPNNRFLAERTGGTYSTLKVQPAELEDSGVYFCASSPDRATNEKLFFGSGTQLSVL.